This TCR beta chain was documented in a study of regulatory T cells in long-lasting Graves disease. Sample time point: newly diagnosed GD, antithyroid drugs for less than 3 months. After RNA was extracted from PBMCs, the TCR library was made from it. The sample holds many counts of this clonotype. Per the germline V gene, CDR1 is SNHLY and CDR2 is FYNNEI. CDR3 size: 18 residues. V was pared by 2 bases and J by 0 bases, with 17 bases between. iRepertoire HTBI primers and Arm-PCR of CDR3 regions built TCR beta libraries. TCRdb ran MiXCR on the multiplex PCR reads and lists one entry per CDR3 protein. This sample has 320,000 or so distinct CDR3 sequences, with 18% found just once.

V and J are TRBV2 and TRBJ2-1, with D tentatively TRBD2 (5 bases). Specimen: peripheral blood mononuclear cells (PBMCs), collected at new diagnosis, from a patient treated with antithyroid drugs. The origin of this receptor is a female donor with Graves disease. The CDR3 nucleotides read TGTGCCAGCAGTGAATCCAGCGGTTATAAGAGCTCCTACAATGAGCAGTTCTTC. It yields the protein CASSESSGYKSSYNEQFF.